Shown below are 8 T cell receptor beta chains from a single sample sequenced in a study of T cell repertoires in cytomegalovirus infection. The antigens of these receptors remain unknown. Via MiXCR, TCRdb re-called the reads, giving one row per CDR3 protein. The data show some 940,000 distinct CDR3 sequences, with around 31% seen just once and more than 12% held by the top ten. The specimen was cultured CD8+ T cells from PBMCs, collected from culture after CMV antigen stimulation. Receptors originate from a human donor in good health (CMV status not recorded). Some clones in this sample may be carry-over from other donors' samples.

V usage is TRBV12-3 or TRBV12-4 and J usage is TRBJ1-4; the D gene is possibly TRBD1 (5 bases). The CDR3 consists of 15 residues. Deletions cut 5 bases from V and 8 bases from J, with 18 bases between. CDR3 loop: CASSDTDSWGEKLFF. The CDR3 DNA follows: TGTGCCAGCAGTGATACGGACTCCTGGGGCGAAAAACTGTTTTTT.

CDR3: CASSVAGTGGFNEQFF. The DNA for the CDR3 is TGTGCCAGCAGCGTAGCCGGGACAGGGGGCTTCAATGAGCAGTTCTTC. The genes are TRBV9 and TRBJ2-1, with 12 bases matching TRBD1. In germline, CDR1 is SGDLS, CDR2 YYNGEE. V shed 0 bases and J 6 bases; nucleotides not matched to a gene: 4. CDR3 length: 16 amino acids.

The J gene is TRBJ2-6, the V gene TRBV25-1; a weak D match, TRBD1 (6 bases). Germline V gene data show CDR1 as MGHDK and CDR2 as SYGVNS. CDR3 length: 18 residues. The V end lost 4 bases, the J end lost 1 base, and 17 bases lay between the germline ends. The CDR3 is CASSGETGLGSGANVLTF. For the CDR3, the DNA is TGTGCCAGCAGTGGGGAGACAGGCCTGGGGTCTGGGGCCAACGTCCTGACTTTC.

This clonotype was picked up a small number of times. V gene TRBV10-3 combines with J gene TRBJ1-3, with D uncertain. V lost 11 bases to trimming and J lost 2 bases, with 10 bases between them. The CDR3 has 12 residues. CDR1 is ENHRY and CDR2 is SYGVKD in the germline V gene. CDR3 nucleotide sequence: TGTGCCTCTCCGGGCCCTGGAAACACCATATATTTT. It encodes CASPGPGNTIYF.

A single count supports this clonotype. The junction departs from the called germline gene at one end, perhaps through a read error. Here the CDR3 reads CACSIGIAVAGDEQFF. CDR3 bases: TGTGCCTGTAGTATAGGAATAGCGGTGGCCGGTGATGAGCAGTTCTTC. This rearrangement joins TRBV19 to TRBJ2-1, with a tentative D call TRBD2 (6 bases). This CDR3 has 16 residues. CDR1 LNHDA and CDR2 SQIVND come from the germline V gene (reference sequence). The whole variable domain, remainder taken from reference TRBV19 and TRBJ2-1, is DGGITQSPKYLFRKEGQNVTLSCEQNLNHDAMYWYRQDPGQGLRLIYYSQIVNDFQKGDIAEGYSVSREKKESFPLTVTSAQKNPTAFYLCACSIGIAVAGDEQFFGPGTRLTVL.

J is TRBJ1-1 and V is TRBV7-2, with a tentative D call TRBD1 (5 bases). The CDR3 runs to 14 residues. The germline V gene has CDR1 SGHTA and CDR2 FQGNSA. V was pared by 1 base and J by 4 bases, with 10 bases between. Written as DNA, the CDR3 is TGTGCCAGCAGCTTAGGCAGGGTTAGCACTGAAGCTTTCTTT. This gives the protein CASSLGRVSTEAFF. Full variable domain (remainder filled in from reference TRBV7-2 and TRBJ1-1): GAGVSQSPSNKVTEKGKDVELRCDPISGHTALYWYRQSLGQGLEFLIYFQGNSAPDKSGLPSDRFSAERTGGSVSTLTIQRTQQEDSAVYLCASSLGRVSTEAFFGQGTRLTVV.

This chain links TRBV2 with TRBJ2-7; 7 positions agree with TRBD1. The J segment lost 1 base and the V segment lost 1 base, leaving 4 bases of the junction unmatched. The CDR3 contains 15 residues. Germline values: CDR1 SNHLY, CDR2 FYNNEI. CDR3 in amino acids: CASSEEGTASYEQYF. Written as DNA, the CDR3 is TGTGCCAGCAGTGAAGAGGGGACAGCATCCTACGAGCAGTACTTC.

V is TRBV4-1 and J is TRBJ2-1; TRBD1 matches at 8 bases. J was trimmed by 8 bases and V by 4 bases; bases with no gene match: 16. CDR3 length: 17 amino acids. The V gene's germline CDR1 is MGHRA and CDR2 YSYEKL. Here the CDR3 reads CASSLIWGTGDSDEQFF. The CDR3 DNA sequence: TGCGCCAGCAGCCTGATCTGGGGGACAGGAGACAGCGATGAGCAGTTCTTC.